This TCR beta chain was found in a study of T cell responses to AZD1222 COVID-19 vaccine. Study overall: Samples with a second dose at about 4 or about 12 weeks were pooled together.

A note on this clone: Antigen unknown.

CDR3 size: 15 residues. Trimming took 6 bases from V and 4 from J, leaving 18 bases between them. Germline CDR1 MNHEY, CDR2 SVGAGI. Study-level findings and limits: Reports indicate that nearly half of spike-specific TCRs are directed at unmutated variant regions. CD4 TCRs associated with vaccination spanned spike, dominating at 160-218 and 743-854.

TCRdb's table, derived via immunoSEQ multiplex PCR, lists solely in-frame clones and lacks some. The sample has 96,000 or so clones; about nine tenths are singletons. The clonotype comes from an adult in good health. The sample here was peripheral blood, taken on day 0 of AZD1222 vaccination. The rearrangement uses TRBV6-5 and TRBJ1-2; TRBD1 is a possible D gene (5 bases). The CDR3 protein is CASSFLWGASYGYTF. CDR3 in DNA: TGTGCCAGCAGCTTTCTCTGGGGCGCGTCCTATGGCTACACCTTC.